The 19 T cell receptor beta chains listed next were all sequenced from one sample in a study of response to subunit inactivated influenza vaccine. TCRdb called the RT-PCR reads again in MiXCR, with one record for every CDR3 protein. The sample lists 540,000 or so distinct CDR3 sequences, under 15% seen once, with around 13% in the top ten. This specimen consisted of PBMCs from blood, obtained more than 35 days after vaccination. Receptor source: a man aged 50 or older who received an inactivated influenza vaccine.

V gene TRBV12-3 or TRBV12-4 combines with J gene TRBJ1-6, with D unresolved. The CDR3 totals 13 residues. V was clipped by 5 bases and J by 10 bases, with 12 bases between them. The CDR3 sequence is CASSPDWKSPLHF. DNA of the CDR3: TGTGCCAGCAGTCCCGATTGGAAATCACCCCTCCACTTT.

The V call is TRBV4-3, the J call TRBJ2-3; possible D gene TRBD2, 6 bases. The CDR3 has 18 amino acids. Germline lookup yields CDR1 LGHNA and CDR2 YSLEER. With 4 bases removed from V and 0 bases from J, the gap between germline ends came to 20 bases. Here the CDR3 reads CASSRLRAGTSSTDTQYF. For the CDR3, the DNA is TGCGCCAGCAGCCGCCTACGGGCAGGGACTTCTAGCACAGATACGCAGTATTTT.

This clonotype was picked up a small number of times. CDR3 nucleotides: TGCAGTGCCGCTGGGACCCAATTAAACTACGAGCAGTACTTC. This translates into CSAAGTQLNYEQYF. This chain links TRBV20-1 with TRBJ2-7; the D gene could be TRBD1 or TRBD2 (5 bases each). The length of the CDR3 is 14 residues. CDR1 DFQATT and CDR2 SNEGSKA come from the germline V gene (reference sequence). Trimming pared 6 bases from V and 3 bases from J, leaving 18 bases between.

This clonotype has ten or more counts. The gene calls are TRBV29-1 and TRBJ2-7, with unresolved D. Between the trimmed V and J ends, which lost 3 bases and 4 bases, there was a span of 7 bases. The CDR3 contains 11 residues. The germline CDR1 and CDR2 sequences are SQVTM and ANQGSEA. The chain's CDR3 is CSVDTPYEQYF. The CDR3 DNA reads TGCAGCGTTGACACCCCATACGAGCAGTACTTC.

This clonotype has more than one count but fewer than ten. The gene calls are TRBV20-1 and TRBJ1-2; 7 nucleotides align to TRBD1. The J segment lost 4 bases and the V segment lost 0 bases, leaving 8 bases of the junction unmatched. Germline assignment: CDR1 DFQATT and CDR2 SNEGSKA (reference sequence). The CDR3 runs to 15 residues. The CDR3 sequence is CSARDLGQDFYGYTF. The CDR3 DNA reads TGCAGTGCTAGAGATCTTGGACAGGATTTCTATGGCTACACCTTC.

This clonotype has at least ten counts. This chain links TRBV29-1 with TRBJ2-2, with 13 positions matching TRBD2. J was trimmed by 5 bases and V by 7 bases; bases with no gene match: 13. Germline CDR1 is SQVTM and CDR2 is ANQGSEA. The CDR3 has 17 residues. CDR3 in amino acids: CSAAGLAGRFRTGELFF. The CDR3 DNA is TGCAGCGCCGCGGGACTAGCGGGACGATTTCGAACCGGGGAGCTGTTTTTT.

This clonotype has more than one count but fewer than ten. The chain's CDR3 is CASSYSARDVEQYF. CDR3 sequence (DNA): TGTGCCAGCAGTTACTCGGCCAGGGATGTCGAGCAGTACTTC. The chain joins TRBV6-5 to TRBJ2-7; possibly TRBD1 for D (5 bases). Trimming shortened V by 0 bases and J by 6 bases, and 12 bases separated the two germline ends. The germline V gene encodes CDR1 MNHEY and CDR2 SVGAGI. The CDR3 extends over 14 amino acids.

The CDR3 DNA sequence: TGCAGTGCTGGACAGGGAACTGAAGCTTTCTTT. This encodes CSAGQGTEAFF. V usage is TRBV20-1 and J usage is TRBJ1-1; TRBD1 agrees at 8 bases. The germline V gene has CDR1 DFQATT and CDR2 SNEGSKA (reference sequence). The CDR3 is 11 residues long. Trimming cost V 5 bases and J 5 bases; bases outside gene matches: 1.

The chain uses TRBV24-1 and TRBJ2-5; 9 bases are shared with TRBD2. The CDR3 contains 16 residues. V gave up 1 base and J gave up 2 bases; unmatched junction bases: 4. Germline loops: CDR1 KGHDR, CDR2 SFDVKD. Here the CDR3 reads CATSDFELAGQETQYF. The CDR3 region has the DNA TGTGCCACCAGTGATTTTGAGCTAGCGGGACAAGAGACCCAGTACTTC.

The sample holds a few counts of this clonotype. The chain combines TRBV10-3 with TRBJ2-1, with 11 bases fitting TRBD2. This CDR3 has 15 residues. V lost 7 bases and J lost 6; bases outside the gene matches: 8. Germline V lookup: CDR1 ENHRY, CDR2 SYGVKD. The CDR3 DNA reads as TGTGCCATCACTAATGTAGCGGGGGGGAGCAATGAGCAGTTCTTC. This encodes CAITNVAGGSNEQFF.

As concerns this clonotype: This sequence may be a read error, since a much larger clone differs from it by one base. The J gene is TRBJ2-4, the V gene TRBV11-2; D possibly corresponds to TRBD1 (7 bases). The CDR3 runs to 16 residues. Germline CDR1 and CDR2: SGHAT and FQNNGV. The DNA for the CDR3 is TGTGCCAGCAGCGTAGATTGGGCAGGGGGGATGTACATTCAGTACTTC. This codes for CASSVDWAGGMYIQYF. Full variable domain (outside the CDR3, taken from reference TRBV11-2 and TRBJ2-4): EAGVAQSPRYKIIEKRQSVAFWCNPISGHATLYWYQQILGQGPKLLIQFQNNGVVDDSQLPKDRFSAERLKGVDSTLKIQPAKLEDSAVYLCASSVDWAGGMYIQYFGAGTRLSVL.

The genes are TRBV20-1 and TRBJ1-5; TRBD1 is a possible D gene (6 bases). Germline-derived CDR1 and CDR2 are DFQATT and SNEGSKA (reference sequence). This CDR3 has 13 residues. Trimming removed 7 bases from V and 6 bases from J, with 16 bases in between. DNA of the CDR3: TGCAGTGTGGGGGAGGACAGCCGTCAGCCCCAGCATTTT. Amino acids: CSVGEDSRQPQHF.

The rearrangement links TRBV4-3 to TRBJ2-4, with D perhaps matching TRBD1 or TRBD2 (6 bases each). The CDR3 is 15 residues long. Deletions cut 0 bases from V and 7 bases from J, with 13 bases between. Germline lookup yields CDR1 LGHNA and CDR2 YSLEER. The CDR3 loop reads CASSQDTGAGNIQYF. In DNA form, the CDR3 reads TGCGCCAGCAGCCAAGATACGGGGGCTGGCAACATTCAGTACTTC.

This clonotype was found a few times. The gene calls are TRBV7-2 and TRBJ1-2; 10 bases match TRBD1. Per germline, CDR1 SGHTA and CDR2 FQGNSA. The CDR3 is 15 amino acids. The junction had 17 bases not matched to a gene; V was cut back by 11 bases and J by 8 bases. The CDR3 is CAGSRPGQGLKGYTF. The CDR3 nucleotides read TGTGCCGGCTCCCGCCCGGGACAGGGGTTAAAGGGCTACACCTTC. Variable domain in full (rest from reference TRBV7-2 and TRBJ1-2): GAGVSQSPSNKVTEKGKDVELRCDPISGHTALYWYRQSLGQGLEFLIYFQGNSAPDKSGLPSDRFSAERTGGSVSTLTIQRTQQEDSAVYLCAGSRPGQGLKGYTFGSGTRLTVV.

In its sample, this clonotype was seen a few times. The chain has TRBV18 and TRBJ1-4; D ambiguous. The V gene's germline CDR1 is KGHSH and CDR2 LQKENI. V lost 6 bases and J lost 8, with 10 bases in between. CDR3 length: 12 residues. The CDR3 nucleotides are TGTGCCAGCTCGTACGATGGCGAAAAACTGTTTTTT. It encodes CASSYDGEKLFF.

This sequence joins TRBV12-3 or TRBV12-4 and TRBJ2-1, with unresolved D. Trimming pared 3 bases from V and 9 bases from J, leaving 9 bases between. CDR3 size: 12 residues. CDR3 protein: CASSFIWGEQFF. As DNA, the CDR3 is TGTGCCAGCAGTTTTATATGGGGTGAGCAGTTCTTC.

This clonotype was counted a few times. The rearrangement joins TRBV24-1 to TRBJ2-5; 7 bases are a match to TRBD1. The CDR3 consists of 16 residues. The germline gives CDR1 KGHDR, CDR2 SFDVKD. Trimming at V came to 4 bases and at J to 2 bases, leaving 9 bases not matched to a gene. CDR3 coding DNA: TGTGCCACCAGTGAGACCACAGGGGCCGGGCAAGAGACCCAGTACTTC. Its protein product is CATSETTGAGQETQYF.

This chain connects TRBV5-6 to TRBJ1-2, with D uncertain. CDR1 is SGHDT, CDR2 YYEEEE, per germline. V was trimmed by 4 bases and J by 2 bases, leaving 9 bases between them. CDR3 length: 13 residues. The CDR3 region has the DNA TGTGCCAGCAGCCCCACCATGAACTATGGCTACACCTTC. Translation: CASSPTMNYGYTF. Filled out from reference TRBV5-6 and TRBJ1-2, the complete variable domain reads DAGVTQSPTHLIKTRGQQVTLRCSPKSGHDTVSWYQQALGQGPQFIFQYYEEEERQRGNFPDRFSGHQFPNYSSELNVNALLLGDSALYLCASSPTMNYGYTFGSGTRLTVV.

This clonotype was seen more than once but under ten times. The V and J genes are TRBV11-2 and TRBJ2-2, with 9 bases fitting TRBD2. The CDR3 has 19 amino acids. Germline CDR1 is SGHAT and CDR2 is FQNNGV. V lost 5 bases to trimming and J lost 1 base; unmatched junction nucleotides: 14. The DNA for the CDR3 is TGTGCCAGCAGCCCGTGGGGTGGGTTGACTAGCGGGAACACCGGGGAGCTGTTTTTT. Translated, it gives CASSPWGGLTSGNTGELFF.